Listed below are T cell receptor beta chains from one sample, sequenced in a study of T-cell reconstitution after alpha-beta-depleted transplantation in children. TCRdb redid the calling of the PCR reads with MiXCR, one entry per CDR3 protein. The sample lists some 290,000 distinct CDR3 sequences, more than 8% occurring once. The sample was PBMCs from the stem cell graft donor, taken from the stem cell graft. The source of these receptors is a human donor who donated a stem cell graft to a child with SCID. The CDR3 runs from the conserved cysteine through the conserved F or W. Each record gives: D gene, clone size, J gene, V gene, CDR3 DNA, CDR3 protein. A D gene is named only where the DNA matches it firmly. The size of a clone is reported for some rows only, either as once, few or many, or as a class for expanded clones.

TRBD2 | - | TRBJ2-2 | TRBV7-6 | TGTGCCAGCAGCTTAGAAAGGACTAGCGGGGGGCACTACACCGGGGAGCTGTTTTTT | CASSLERTSGGHYTGELFF
TRBD1 | few | TRBJ1-4 | TRBV5-1 | TGCGCCAGCAGCGTGGGACAGGGGGGTGAAAAACTGTTTTTT | CASSVGQGGEKLFF
TRBD1 | many | TRBJ2-1 | TRBV9 | TGTGCCAGCAGCGTATTATTGACAGGGCGCGATGAGCAGTTCTTC | CASSVLLTGRDEQFF
- | few | TRBJ2-5 | TRBV25-1 | TGTGCCAGCAGTGACGCAGAAAAGACCCAGTACTTC | CASSDAEKTQYF
- | few | TRBJ1-1 | TRBV6-5 | TGTGCCAGCAGGTTGGGCAGGGGAACTGAAGCTTTCTTT | CASRLGRGTEAFF
TRBD1 | - | TRBJ1-5 | TRBV15 | TGTGCCGCCGGGACAGGGGTAGGGGGGCAGCCCCAGCATTTT | CAAGTGVGGQPQHF
TRBD2 | few | TRBJ2-3 | TRBV2 | TGTGCCAGCAGGAGCGGGACTTCGCAGTATTTT | CASRSGTSQYF
TRBD2 | - | TRBJ2-3 | TRBV20-1 | TGCAGTGCTAGAGTGGGACTAGCGGGGGATAGCACAGATACGCAGTATTTT | CSARVGLAGDSTDTQYF
TRBD2 | - | TRBJ2-7 | TRBV19 | TGTGCCAGTAGTATATCTAGCGGGCCCTCCTACGAGCAGTACTTC | CASSISSGPSYEQYF
- | few | TRBJ2-7 | TRBV6-1 | TGTGCCAGCAGTCCTATTTCCGGGACCCTAAAGGACGAGCAGTACTTC | CASSPISGTLKDEQYF
TRBD1 | - | TRBJ2-1 | TRBV7-8 | TGTGCCAGCAGCTTAGTTAGGGGGCTAGATGAGCAGTTCTTC | CASSLVRGLDEQFF
- | - | TRBJ1-1 | TRBV10-2 | TGCGCCAGCAGTGGTCTCAGGGGCACTGAAGCTTTCTTT | CASSGLRGTEAFF
- | few | TRBJ2-7 | TRBV29-1 | TGCAGCGTTGAAGATCTTGGTACAGGGTCCCCCTACGAGCAGTACTTC | CSVEDLGTGSPYEQYF
- | - | TRBJ2-5 | TRBV6-1 | TGTGCCAGCAGAGGAACAATTACAGGTGACCTAGAAGAGACCCAGTACTTC | CASRGTITGDLEETQYF
- | few | TRBJ2-7 | TRBV10-3 | TGTGCCATCAGTGAGATGGCTGCCTACGAGCAGTACTTC | CAISEMAAYEQYF
TRBD2 | few | TRBJ2-2 | TRBV5-1 | TGCGCCAGCAGCTTGACTAGCGGCCGAACCGGGGAGCTGTTTTTT | CASSLTSGRTGELFF
TRBD1 | - | TRBJ2-5 | TRBV6-1 | TGTGCCAGCAATCAGGGGACAGAGGGGGCCCAGTACTTC | CASNQGTEGAQYF
- | many | TRBJ1-5 | TRBV5-1 | TGCGCCAGCAGTCCAGTTGACGGGAGCAATCAGCCCCAGCATTTT | CASSPVDGSNQPQHF
- | many | TRBJ2-5 | TRBV25-1 | TGTGCCAGCAGTGAAGGTGGAAGGTACCAAGAGACCCAGTACTTC | CASSEGGRYQETQYF
- | - | TRBJ2-3 | TRBV20-1 | TGCAGTGCTGGAAGGGGTTGGGGGCGTTTATCTACAGATACGCAGTATTTT | CSAGRGWGRLSTDTQYF
- | few | TRBJ2-1 | TRBV9 | TGTGCCAGCGGCCGCTACAATGAGCAGTTCTTC | CASGRYNEQFF
TRBD1 | few | TRBJ1-1 | TRBV7-9 | TGTGCCAGCAGCTTTACAGGGGGCATGAACACTGAAGCTTTCTTT | CASSFTGGMNTEAFF
TRBD1 | - | TRBJ2-7 | TRBV7-9 | TGTGCCAGCAGCCTGGACAGGGAGAGAGGGGAGCAGTACTTC | CASSLDRERGEQYF
- | few | TRBJ2-3 | TRBV11-2 | TGTGCCAGCAGCTTAGGGGGAACCATTAGCACAGATACGCAGTATTTT | CASSLGGTISTDTQYF
- | few | TRBJ2-5 | TRBV20-1 | TGCAGTGCTAGAGATAGGCGAATGGAGACCCAGTACTTC | CSARDRRMETQYF
- | - | TRBJ2-1 | TRBV11-3 | TGTGCCAGCAGCCGTAGTTCAGGGAATGGGGGTGAGCAGTTCTTC | CASSRSSGNGGEQFF
TRBD2 | - | TRBJ2-1 | TRBV11-2 | TGTGCCAGCAGCTTAGGGCTAGCGGGGGGTGAGCAGTTCTTC | CASSLGLAGGEQFF
TRBD1 | - | TRBJ1-2 | TRBV5-1 | TGCGCCAGCAGCTTCGAGGGGGCGCCTGGCTATGGCTACACCTTC | CASSFEGAPGYGYTF
- | few | TRBJ2-5 | TRBV6-1 | TGTGCCACCGGCTGGACGGGGGCACAAGAGACCCAGTACTTC | CATGWTGAQETQYF
TRBD1 | few | TRBJ2-7 | TRBV20-1 | TGCAGTGCTAGATCCGGGACAGGGGTGTACGAGCAGTACTTC | CSARSGTGVYEQYF
TRBD2 | many | TRBJ2-1 | TRBV5-1 | TGCGCCAGCAGCTTGGCCCTAGCGGGGGCCTACAATGAGCAGTTCTTC | CASSLALAGAYNEQFF
TRBD2 | - | TRBJ2-1 | TRBV5-1 | TGCGCCAGCACCCCGCAGCTAGCGGGGGCCAATGAGCAGTTCTTC | CASTPQLAGANEQFF
- | many | TRBJ2-1 | TRBV20-1 | TGCAGTGCTAGATCGTGGGAGGGGGGCTCCTACAATGAGCAGTTCTTC | CSARSWEGGSYNEQFF